Listed below are T cell receptor beta chains from one sample, sequenced in a study of Graves' ophthalmopathy and Graves' hyperthyroidism. MiXCR was run by TCRdb on the multiplex PCR reads, yielding one entry per CDR3 protein. The sample has 500,000 to 600,000 distinct CDR3 sequences, approximately 35% seen once. The source material was peripheral blood or thyroid tissue (not recorded which). The receptors derive from an adult man with Graves' hyperthyroidism. The CDR3 runs from the conserved cysteine through the conserved F or W. Fields, in order: CDR3 protein, CDR3 DNA, clone size, D gene, J gene, V gene. D genes are given only for firm matches. Size values are once, few and many counts, or a class for expanded clones, and some rows have none.

CASRTGGGYNSPLHF | TGTGCCAGCAGGACAGGGGGCGGCTATAATTCACCCCTCCACTTT | - | TRBD1 | TRBJ1-6 | TRBV28
CSARGRQGPDTQYF | TGCAGTGCTAGAGGGAGACAGGGCCCAGATACGCAGTATTTT | few | TRBD1 | TRBJ2-3 | TRBV20-1
CSAGGGAGDTQYF | TGCAGTGCTGGCGGGGGGGCAGGAGATACGCAGTATTTT | - | TRBD2 | TRBJ2-3 | TRBV20-1
CASSDGVNYGYTFGSGFEHF | - | - | - | TRBJ1-5 | TRBV2
CASSGGRYEHF | TGTGCCAGCAGTGGAGGAAGATACGAGCATTTT | once | - | TRBJ1-5 | TRBV25-1
CATSAPDGEAFF | TGTGCCACCAGTGCTCCAGACGGCGAAGCTTTCTTT | - | - | TRBJ1-1 | TRBV24-1
CASSFRTGGTGANVLTF | TGTGCCAGCAGCTTCCGGACAGGGGGGACAGGGGCCAACGTCCTGACTTTC | many | TRBD1 | TRBJ2-6 | TRBV7-2
CASSQGLTTAQFF | TGCGCCAGCAGCCAAGGACTGACCACCGCGCAGTTCTTC | - | - | TRBJ2-1 | TRBV4-1
CASSLGQGRTQYF | TGTGCCAGCAGTCTGGGGCAGGGACGGACCCAGTACTTC | many | - | TRBJ2-5 | TRBV6-5
CASSLTEENTIYF | TGTGCCAGCAGCCTGACTGAGGAAAACACCATATATTTT | - | - | TRBJ1-3 | TRBV7-3
CASSLYVMGAGTEAFF | TGTGCCAGCAGCTTATACGTTATGGGGGCGGGAACTGAAGCTTTCTTT | few | - | TRBJ1-1 | TRBV7-8
CSASEGFSQPQHF | TGCAGTGCTAGTGAGGGGTTCAGTCAGCCCCAGCATTTT | once | - | TRBJ1-5 | TRBV20-1
CASSLQQGPYEQYF | TGTGCCAGCAGTTTACAACAGGGCCCCTACGAGCAGTACTTC | many | - | TRBJ2-7 | TRBV12-3/TRBV12-4
CATSRDRLAGASTDTRYF | TGTGCCACCAGCAGAGATCGGCTAGCGGGAGCAAGCACAGATACGCGGTATTTT | - | TRBD2 | TRBJ2-3 | TRBV15
CASSLVRPETEAFF | TGCGCCAGCAGCTTGGTTCGCCCGGAGACTGAAGCTTTCTTT | - | - | TRBJ1-1 | TRBV5-1
CASSPGTGGNEQYF | TGCGCCAGCAGCCCCGGGACAGGAGGAAACGAGCAGTACTTC | many | TRBD1 | TRBJ2-7 | TRBV5-1
CASRPPQGWSNSPLHF | TGTGCCAGCAGACCACCGCAGGGGTGGAGTAATTCACCCCTCCACTTT | many | - | TRBJ1-6 | TRBV6-5
CASSFGTGLSGYTF | TGTGCCAGCAGTTTCGGGACAGGGCTGTCTGGCTACACCTTC | many | TRBD1 | TRBJ1-2 | TRBV12-3/TRBV12-4
CASSPDLIVRNEKLFF | TGTGCCAGCAGCCCCGACCTCATAGTGAGGAATGAAAAACTGTTTTTT | many | - | TRBJ1-4 | TRBV11-2
CASSTTSGPQETQCF | TGCGCCAGCAGCACCACATCCGGGCCACAAGAGACCCAGTGCTTC | - | - | TRBJ2-5 | TRBV4-1
CASRDGTGGETQYF | TGCGCCAGCAGAGACGGGACAGGGGGAGAGACCCAGTACTTC | few | TRBD1 | TRBJ2-5 | TRBV5-1
CSVDQGQGTEAFF | TGCAGCGTTGACCAAGGACAGGGCACTGAAGCTTTCTTT | - | TRBD1 | TRBJ1-1 | TRBV29-1
CSSGTGGLYEQYF | TGCAGCTCAGGGACAGGGGGCCTTTACGAGCAGTACTTC | - | TRBD1 | TRBJ2-7 | TRBV29-1
CASSHSGASTEAFF | TGCGCCAGCAGCCATAGCGGGGCGAGCACTGAAGCTTTCTTT | - | - | TRBJ1-1 | TRBV2
CASSFRIWREARPNTGELFF | TGTGCCAGCAGCTTCAGAATCTGGCGGGAGGCTAGACCGAACACCGGGGAGCTGTTTTTT | - | TRBD2 | TRBJ2-2 | TRBV5-6
CSPTRRIQETQYF | TGCAGTCCCACTAGACGGATACAAGAGACCCAGTACTTC | - | - | TRBJ2-5 | TRBV20-1
CSVDPSGRANEQFF | TGCAGCGTTGATCCTAGCGGGAGGGCCAATGAGCAGTTCTTC | - | TRBD2 | TRBJ2-1 | TRBV29-1
CASSSFPGQGAEQYF | TGTGCCAGCAGCTCCTTCCCGGGACAGGGAGCCGAGCAGTACTTC | many | TRBD1 | TRBJ2-7 | TRBV7-3
CASSLVSFADGAGELFF | TGTGCCAGCAGCTTAGTTTCGTTTGCGGACGGGGCCGGGGAGCTGTTTTTT | many | - | TRBJ2-2 | TRBV7-6
CASSQDRGSGTQYF | TGTGCCAGCAGTCAAGACAGGGGGTCCGGGACCCAGTACTTC | few | TRBD1 | TRBJ2-5 | TRBV2
CASSRSGSSYEQYF | TGTGCCAGTAGTAGAAGCGGGAGCTCCTACGAGCAGTACTTC | many | TRBD2 | TRBJ2-7 | TRBV19
CATSASTGMAYEQYF | TGTGCCACCAGTGCCTCGACAGGGATGGCGTACGAGCAGTACTTC | many | TRBD1 | TRBJ2-7 | TRBV24-1
CASSRGGQVVSPLHF | TGTGCCAGCTCACGGGGTGGACAGGTGGTGTCACCCCTCCACTTT | few | TRBD1 | TRBJ1-6 | TRBV18
CASSLVRVMNEQYF | TGTGCCAGCAGCTTAGTGCGTGTAATGAACGAGCAGTACTTC | - | - | TRBJ2-7 | TRBV7-8
CASSMGQGTEAFF | TGTGCCAGTAGTATGGGGCAGGGCACTGAAGCTTTCTTT | - | - | TRBJ1-1 | TRBV19
CASSLAGTGDDGYTF | TGCGCCAGCAGCTTGGCCGGGACAGGGGATGATGGCTACACCTTC | - | TRBD1 | TRBJ1-2 | TRBV5-1
CASSLTGQGSYEQYF | TGTGCCAGCAGCTTAACAGGACAGGGTTCCTACGAGCAGTACTTC | - | TRBD1 | TRBJ2-7 | TRBV13
CSASRIGTGVNEQYF | TGCAGTGCTAGTAGGATTGGGACAGGGGTTAACGAGCAGTACTTC | - | TRBD1 | TRBJ2-7 | TRBV20-1
CASSRRTSGSSDTQYF | TGTGCCAGCAGTCGACGGACTAGCGGGAGTTCAGATACGCAGTATTTT | few | TRBD2 | TRBJ2-3 | TRBV9
CSARPPVHYNSPLHF | TGCAGTGCTAGGCCCCCGGTCCACTATAATTCACCCCTCCACTTT | many | - | TRBJ1-6 | TRBV20-1
CASSLWQTSNYGYTF | TGTGCCAGCAGTTTATGGCAAACCTCTAACTATGGCTACACCTTC | few | - | TRBJ1-2 | TRBV7-8
CASIKLSRAEHMNTEAFF | TGTGCCAGCATCAAGCTTAGTAGGGCAGAACACATGAACACTGAAGCTTTCTTT | many | - | TRBJ1-1 | TRBV7-8
CAISELAGGQYF | TGTGCCATCAGTGAGTTAGCGGGGGGGCAGTACTTC | - | TRBD2 | TRBJ2-5 | TRBV10-3
CASSEGSNYGHTF | TGTGCCAGCAGTGAAGGGTCTAACTATGGCCACACCTTC | - | - | TRBJ1-2 | TRBV25-1
CASSQDLRAGLSGNTIYF | TGCGCCAGCAGCCAAGATCTTCGGGCAGGGCTTTCTGGAAACACCATATATTTT | few | - | TRBJ1-3 | TRBV4-1